This TCR beta chain was documented in a study of T cell changes during pregnancy in multiple sclerosis. Method: immunoSEQ multiplex PCR; TCRdb's copy keeps in-frame clones and lacks some. The repertoire holds 95,000 to 100,000 clones, with about 91% as singletons. The clonotype originates from a female donor with multiple sclerosis, enrolled in a pregnancy study. The material was peripheral blood, obtained in the second trimester of pregnancy.

CDR3 in amino acids: CASSHAQAGGNEKLFF. CDR3 bases: TGTGCCAGCAGCCACGCCCAAGCCGGGGGGAATGAAAAACTGTTTTTT. The chain recombines TRBV4-2 with TRBJ1-4, with D maybe TRBD1 (5 bases). V lost 3 bases and J lost 5, with 16 bases in between. This CDR3 spans 16 amino acids. Germline-derived CDR1 and CDR2 are LGHNA and YNFKEQ.